The 4 T cell receptor beta chains given below trace back to one sample, sequenced in a study of blood T cells in healthy people across ages. Next came a second PCR, run for about 7 to 12 cycles, which used a sample-barcoded 5' primer along with a J-beta primer mix. TCRdb independently ran MiXCR on the 5' RACE reads; one entry per CDR3 protein. The table includes approximately 830,000 distinct CDR3 sequences, approximately 59% detected once. Sequencing was done on a sample of blood. The receptors derive from a young man in good health.

V is TRBV7-2 and J is TRBJ2-7, with 8 bases matching TRBD2. The CDR3 extends over 17 amino acids. With 5 bases clipped from V and 2 bases from J, the junction kept 14 bases outside the gene matches. Germline CDR1 SGHTA, CDR2 FQGNSA. CDR3 in DNA: TGTGCCAGCAGCCTAGAAGTCGGCGGGGGGTCGACCTACGAGCAGTACTTC. Translation: CASSLEVGGGSTYEQYF.

This clonotype has a handful of counts. CDR3 residues: CATSRDEVRDGYTF. The DNA for the CDR3 is TGTGCCACCAGCAGAGACGAGGTCAGAGATGGCTACACCTTC. This chain links TRBV15 with TRBJ1-2, with D hard to call. CDR1 LNHNV and CDR2 YYDKDF come from the germline V gene (reference sequence). V shed 0 bases and J shed 6 bases, with 11 bases lying between them. The CDR3 is 14 residues long.

This chain connects TRBV20-1 to TRBJ2-1; the match to TRBD2 covers 7 bases. Per germline, CDR1 DFQATT and CDR2 SNEGSKA (reference sequence). With V trimmed by 6 bases and J by 3 bases, 8 bases remained unmatched. The CDR3 runs 14 residues. The CDR3 coding sequence is TGCAGTGCCCGACCTAGCGGACTCTACAATGAGCAGTTCTTC. It is translated as CSARPSGLYNEQFF.

V usage is TRBV29-1 and J usage is TRBJ2-4; no clear D. This CDR3 contains 12 residues. CDR1 and CDR2 from the germline V gene are SQVTM and ANQGSEA. The V and J ends lost 2 bases and 8 bases respectively, with 10 bases between them. The CDR3 here is CSVELNRYIQYF. CDR3 nucleotides: TGCAGCGTTGAACTGAACCGGTACATTCAGTACTTC.